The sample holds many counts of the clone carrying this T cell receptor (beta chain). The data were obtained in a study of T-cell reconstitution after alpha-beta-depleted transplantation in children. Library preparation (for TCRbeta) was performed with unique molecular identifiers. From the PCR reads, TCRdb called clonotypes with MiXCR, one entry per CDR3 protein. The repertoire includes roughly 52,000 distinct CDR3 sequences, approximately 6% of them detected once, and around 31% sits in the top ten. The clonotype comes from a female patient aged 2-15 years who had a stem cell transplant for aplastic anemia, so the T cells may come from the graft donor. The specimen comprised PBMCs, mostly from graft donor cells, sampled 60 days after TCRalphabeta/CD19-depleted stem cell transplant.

CDR3: CSAGQGGRNQPQHF. CDR3 nucleotide sequence: TGCAGTGCTGGGCAGGGCGGCCGCAATCAGCCCCAGCATTTT. V gene TRBV20-1 combines with J gene TRBJ1-5; TRBD1 is a possible D gene (5 bases). V shed 5 bases and J shed 2 bases, with 13 bases lying between them. This CDR3 region has 14 residues. The V gene's germline CDR1 is DFQATT and CDR2 SNEGSKA (reference sequence).